This passage covers 16 T cell receptor beta chains from one sample sequenced in a study of neurological immune-mediated disorders. TCRdb itself ran the 5' RACE reads through MiXCR, one entry per CDR3 protein. The sample lists more than 70,000 distinct CDR3 sequences; roughly 10% were seen once. The sample's time point: longitudinal time-point 1 (baseline). Sequences were obtained from PBMCs. The source of these receptors is a young man in good health.

The sample holds many counts of this clonotype. The V and J genes are TRBV7-2 and TRBJ2-1; 9 bases agree with TRBD2. The CDR3 is 21 amino acids. J gave up 8 bases and V 3 bases, and 26 bases lay outside the gene matches. Germline CDR1 reads SGHTA; CDR2 reads FQGNSA. DNA for the CDR3: TGTGCCAGCAGCTTCCCCTCGAATTTTGGCGGGAGGGCAACAGCTGTGGATGAGCAGTTCTTC. As protein: CASSFPSNFGGRATAVDEQFF.

This clonotype was counted many times. The V gene is TRBV7-3, the J gene TRBJ2-7; 7 bases map to TRBD2. With 2 bases clipped from V and 4 bases from J, the junction kept 2 bases outside the gene matches. The CDR3 has 13 amino acids. Germline V lookup: CDR1 SGHTA, CDR2 FQGTGA. The CDR3 region is CASSLRREYEQYF. CDR3 bases: TGTGCCAGCAGCTTACGGCGGGAGTACGAGCAGTACTTC.

This clonotype appeared many times. The CDR3 spells CASSWPGLAVQETQYF. The DNA of the CDR3 is TGTGCCAGCAGCTGGCCGGGACTAGCGGTGCAAGAGACCCAGTACTTC. The gene calls are TRBV7-9 and TRBJ2-5; 11 bases line up with TRBD2. The ends lost 4 bases at V and 2 bases at J; junction bases unmatched: 6. The CDR3 is made up of 16 amino acids. CDR1 SEHNR and CDR2 FQNEAQ come from the germline V gene (reference sequence). Using reference TRBV7-9 and TRBJ2-5 for the parts outside the CDR3, the full variable domain is DTGVSQNPRHKITKRGQNVTFRCDPISEHNRLYWYRQTLGQGPEFLTYFQNEAQLEKSRLLSDRFSAERPKGSFSTLEIQRTEQGDSAMYLCASSWPGLAVQETQYFGPGTRLLVL.

This clonotype has a count of ten or more. V is TRBV29-1 and J is TRBJ2-1, with 10 bases that match TRBD2. V shed 2 bases, J shed 0 bases, and the junction held 4 bases outside the gene matches. This CDR3 has 16 residues. The V gene's germline CDR1 is SQVTM and CDR2 ANQGSEA. In DNA form, the CDR3 reads TGCAGCGTTGAACCTAGCGGGAGCGGCTCCTACAATGAGCAGTTCTTC. Protein: CSVEPSGSGSYNEQFF.

This clonotype was counted many times. The rearrangement uses TRBV20-1 and TRBJ2-1; 9 nucleotides align to TRBD2. Germline V gives CDR1 DFQATT, CDR2 SNEGSKA (reference sequence). There are 15 residues in the CDR3. Unmatched junction bases numbered 7, after V lost 0 bases and J lost 7 bases. CDR3 DNA: TGCAGTGCTAGAGATAGGACTAGCGCTTGGAATGAGCAGTTCTTC. Protein product: CSARDRTSAWNEQFF.

This clonotype was found many times. The chain combines TRBV11-2 with TRBJ2-1; 15 nucleotides agree with TRBD2. Germline V gene lookup returns CDR1 SGHAT and CDR2 FQNNGV. Germline trimming cut 5 bases from V and 10 bases from J; bases unmatched to any gene: 27. The CDR3 length is 22 residues. CDR3 nucleotide sequence: TGTGCCAGCAGCACCCCATTACTCGGACTAGCGGGAGGGCTAATTGCTCATCACGAGCAGTTCTTC. It encodes CASSTPLLGLAGGLIAHHEQFF.

This clonotype has at least ten counts. The J gene is TRBJ1-1, the V gene TRBV19, with 8 nucleotides matching TRBD1. Germline CDR1 and CDR2: LNHDA and SQIVND (reference sequence). The CDR3 extends over 15 amino acids. V shed 9 bases and J 1 base; nucleotides not matched to a gene: 10. The CDR3 DNA reads TGTGCCAGCAAAGCCCAGGGGGCGGAGAACACTGAAGCTTTCTTT. Amino acid sequence: CASKAQGAENTEAFF.

In its sample, this clonotype was seen many times. J is TRBJ2-3 and V is TRBV3-1; possible D gene TRBD2, 6 bases. Germline V gene lookup returns CDR1 LGHDT and CDR2 YNNKEL (reference sequence). Trimming removed 0 bases at V and 0 bases at J, with 7 bases between. The CDR3 covers 15 residues. CDR3 sequence reads: CASSQDGGSTDTQYF. The CDR3 region has the DNA TGTGCCAGCAGCCAAGATGGGGGGAGCACAGATACGCAGTATTTT.

This clonotype was seen ten or more times. The chain links TRBV9 to TRBJ2-3; no definite D call. Germline CDR1 is SGDLS and CDR2 is YYNGEE. The ends were cut back, 4 bases at V and 2 bases at J, with 11 bases in the middle. The CDR3 runs 14 residues. DNA for the CDR3: TGTGCCAGCAGCCACACATCGGTCACAGATACGCAGTATTTT. It translates to CASSHTSVTDTQYF.

This clonotype was counted many times. V and J are TRBV28 and TRBJ2-1; TRBD2 matches at 9 bases. The CDR3 length is 13 residues. Germline values: CDR1 MDHEN, CDR2 SYDVKM. J was trimmed by 9 bases and V by 9 bases; bases with no gene match: 9. The CDR3 sequence: CARGLAEGSEQFF. CDR3 nucleotides: TGTGCCAGGGGACTAGCAGAAGGAAGTGAGCAGTTCTTC.

This clonotype showed up many times. The chain combines TRBV5-6 with TRBJ1-6; 8 nucleotides line up with TRBD1. The CDR3 consists of 14 residues. The germline gives CDR1 SGHDT, CDR2 YYEEEE. The J segment lost 7 bases and the V segment lost 4 bases, leaving 4 bases of the junction unmatched. CDR3 coding DNA: TGTGCCAGCAGCCGGACAGGGCAGAATTCACCCCTCCACTTT. It yields the protein CASSRTGQNSPLHF.

Many counts were recorded for this clonotype. The chain employs TRBV7-3 and TRBJ2-1; perhaps TRBD2 as D (5 bases). Per the germline V gene, CDR1 is SGHTA and CDR2 is FQGTGA. The CDR3 loop spans 14 amino acids. The V end lost 2 bases, the J end lost 3 bases, and 8 bases lay between the germline ends. The CDR3: CASSLDTSYNEQFF. CDR3 nucleotides: TGTGCCAGCAGCTTAGATACTAGCTACAATGAGCAGTTCTTC. Supplemented by reference TRBV7-3 and TRBJ2-1, the full variable domain reads GAGVSQTPSNKVTEKGKYVELRCDPISGHTALYWYRQSLGQGPEFLIYFQGTGAADDSGLPNDRFFAVRPEGSVSTLKIQRTERGDSAVYLCASSLDTSYNEQFFGPGTRLTVL.

This clonotype came up many times. This chain uses TRBV7-2 with TRBJ2-7; 8 nucleotides agree with TRBD2. Germline loops: CDR1 SGHTA, CDR2 FQGNSA. The trim removed 5 bases at V and 1 base at J, leaving 7 bases unmatched. The CDR3 has 15 amino acids. This chain's CDR3 is CASSQTSAISYEQYF. The DNA for the CDR3 is TGTGCCAGCAGCCAGACTAGCGCGATATCCTACGAGCAGTACTTC.

This clonotype was counted only a few times. The rearrangement links TRBV6-6 to TRBJ2-2, with D possibly matching TRBD1 (5 bases). Germline lookup yields CDR1 MNHNY and CDR2 SVGAGI (reference sequence). The CDR3 has 16 amino acids. V gave up 2 bases and J gave up 5 bases, with 15 bases separating them. The CDR3 loop is CASSYDHRSGTGELFF. CDR3 in DNA: TGTGCCAGCAGTTACGACCACAGGAGTGGGACCGGGGAGCTGTTTTTT.

Details on this clonotype: This may be a read error: a much more frequent sequence differs by one nucleotide. V usage is TRBV29-1 and J usage is TRBJ2-7; 8 positions match TRBD1. CDR1 is SQVTM, CDR2 ANQGSEA, per germline. This CDR3 is built from 13 residues. V gave up 4 bases and J gave up 6 bases; unmatched junction bases: 8. CDR3 sequence reads: CSVVLQGVSEQYF. The CDR3 DNA sequence: TGCAGCGTTGTCCTACAGGGGGTTAGCGAGCAGTACTTC.

This clonotype was seen many times. The chain employs TRBV27 and TRBJ2-3; D ambiguous. V was clipped by 8 bases and J by 6 bases, with 12 bases between them. CDR3 length equals 12 residues. Per the germline V gene, CDR1 is MNHEY and CDR2 is SMNVEV (reference sequence). The CDR3 region is CASGDFRDTQYF. The CDR3 bases are TGTGCCAGCGGAGACTTTCGGGATACGCAGTATTTT.